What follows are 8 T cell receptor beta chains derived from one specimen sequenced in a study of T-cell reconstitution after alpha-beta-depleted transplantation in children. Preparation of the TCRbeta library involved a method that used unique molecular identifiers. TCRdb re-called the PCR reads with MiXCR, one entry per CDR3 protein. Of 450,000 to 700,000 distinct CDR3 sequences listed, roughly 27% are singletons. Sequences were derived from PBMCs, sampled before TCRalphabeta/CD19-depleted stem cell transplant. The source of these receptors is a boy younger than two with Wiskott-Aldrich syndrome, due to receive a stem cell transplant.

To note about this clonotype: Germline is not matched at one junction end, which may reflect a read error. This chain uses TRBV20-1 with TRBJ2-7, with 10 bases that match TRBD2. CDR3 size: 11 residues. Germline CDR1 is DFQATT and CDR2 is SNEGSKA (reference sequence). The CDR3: CSGRLAGEQYF. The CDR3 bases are TGCAGTGGTAGACTAGCGGGCGAGCAGTACTTC.

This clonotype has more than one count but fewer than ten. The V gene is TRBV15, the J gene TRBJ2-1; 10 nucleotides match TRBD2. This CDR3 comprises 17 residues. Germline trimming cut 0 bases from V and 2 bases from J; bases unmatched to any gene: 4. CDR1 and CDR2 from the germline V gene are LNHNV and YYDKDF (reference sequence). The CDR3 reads CATSRDRTSGTYNEQFF. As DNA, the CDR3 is TGTGCCACCAGCAGAGATCGAACTAGCGGGACCTACAATGAGCAGTTCTTC.

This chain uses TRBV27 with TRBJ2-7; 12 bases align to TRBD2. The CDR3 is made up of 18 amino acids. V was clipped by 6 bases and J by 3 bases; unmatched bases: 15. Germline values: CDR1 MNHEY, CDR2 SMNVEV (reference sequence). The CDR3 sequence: CASSTLPLAGGSRYEQYF. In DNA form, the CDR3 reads TGTGCCAGCAGCACCCTCCCCCTAGCGGGAGGGAGTCGCTACGAGCAGTACTTC.

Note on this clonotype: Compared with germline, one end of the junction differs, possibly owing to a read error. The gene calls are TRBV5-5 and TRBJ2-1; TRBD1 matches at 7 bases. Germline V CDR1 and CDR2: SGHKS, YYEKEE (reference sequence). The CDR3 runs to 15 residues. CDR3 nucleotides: TGTGCCAGCAGCTTGGGGGGGACAGTTATCTATGAGCAGATCTTC. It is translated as CASSLGGTVIYEQIF.

CDR3 amino acids: CSASPTGGPYNEQFF. The CDR3 nucleotides are TGCAGTGCTAGCCCAACAGGGGGCCCATACAATGAGCAGTTCTTC. The J gene is TRBJ2-1, the V gene TRBV20-1, with 9 bases that match TRBD1. Germline V CDR1 and CDR2: DFQATT, SNEGSKA (reference sequence). CDR3 length: 15 amino acids. Unmatched junction bases numbered 7, after V lost 3 bases and J lost 4 bases.

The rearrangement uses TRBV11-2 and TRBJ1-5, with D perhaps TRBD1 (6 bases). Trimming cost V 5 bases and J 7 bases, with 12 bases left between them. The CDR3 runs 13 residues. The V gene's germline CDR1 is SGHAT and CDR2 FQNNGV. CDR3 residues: CASSPPGDQPQHF. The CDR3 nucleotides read TGTGCCAGCAGCCCACCAGGGGACCAGCCCCAGCATTTT.

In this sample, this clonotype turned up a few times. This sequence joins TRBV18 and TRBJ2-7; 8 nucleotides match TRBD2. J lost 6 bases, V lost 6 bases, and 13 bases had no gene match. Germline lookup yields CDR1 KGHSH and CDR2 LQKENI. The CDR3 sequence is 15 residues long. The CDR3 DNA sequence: TGTGCCAGCTCTCAAAACGGGGGGGCTGAGGGCGAGCAGTACTTC. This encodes CASSQNGGAEGEQYF.

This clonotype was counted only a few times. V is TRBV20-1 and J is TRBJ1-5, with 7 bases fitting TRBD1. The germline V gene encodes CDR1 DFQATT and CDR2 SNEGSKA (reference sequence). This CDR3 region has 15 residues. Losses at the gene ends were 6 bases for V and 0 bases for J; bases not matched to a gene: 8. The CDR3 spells CSARQGGHSNQPQHF. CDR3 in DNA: TGCAGTGCACGACAGGGCGGGCATAGCAATCAGCCCCAGCATTTT.